This T cell receptor beta chain was recovered during a study of OX40 agonist ivuxolimab in advanced cancers. Study summary: Dose-escalation patients' cancers were hepatocellular carcinoma, melanoma, renal cell or head and neck cancer.

V was clipped by 3 bases and J by 1 base, with 1 base between them. CDR1 is KGHSH, CDR2 LQKENI, per germline. The CDR3 has 12 residues. Measured with immunoSEQ multiplex PCR; TCRdb has only the in-frame clones, and not every one. The data hold 55,000 to 70,000 clones, with more than 65% observed a single time. The sequences come from CD4+ or CD8+ T cells sorted from blood, collected in a trial of the OX40 agonist ivuxolimab. This clonotype was sampled from an adult with an advanced solid tumor such as melanoma, head and neck, liver or kidney cancer. V gene TRBV18 combines with J gene TRBJ2-1, with D unclear. DNA for the CDR3: TGTGCCAGCTCACCGTCCTACAATGAGCAGTTCTTC. It encodes CASSPSYNEQFF.